The present entry profiles one T cell receptor (beta chain) with its context. Described treatment: over 15 received Ad26.COV2.S at low or high dose, single or two shots; roughly 5 received placebo; per-sample allocation not given. Following the first vaccine or placebo injection, samples were taken on day 63. TCRdb keeps only in-frame clones here, not all; method: immunoSEQ multiplex PCR. The table shows roughly 300,000 clones, with 88% occurring only once. The CDR3 has 14 amino acids. CDR1 KGHSY and CDR2 FQNENV come from the germline V gene. Trimming removed 0 bases from V and 6 bases from J, with 9 bases in between. The entry originates in a study of Ad26.COV2.S vaccination and SARS-CoV-2 variants. Study context: Donor participated within the Ad26.COV2.S arm of the COV1001 trial.

Specimen: peripheral blood, collected in a trial of Ad26.COV2.S vaccine versus placebo. The receptor comes from a person aged 18-60 years who received the Ad26.COV2.S COVID-19 vaccine or a placebo. This chain links TRBV16 with TRBJ2-1, with D unclear. The CDR3 DNA reads TGTGCCAGCAGCCAATCCTTCAACACCAATGAGCAGTTCTTC. It is translated as CASSQSFNTNEQFF.